This T cell receptor (beta chain) was identified during a study of Graves' ophthalmopathy and Graves' hyperthyroidism. General observations from the study: The majority of expanded thyroid clonotypes above 0.001 frequency also occurred in blood.

From RNA, the CDR3 regions of TCR beta chains were amplified and sequenced. Following a first-round RT-PCR that used HTBI primers, a second-round multiplex PCR was carried out. TCRdb redid the calling of the multiplex PCR reads with MiXCR, one entry per CDR3 protein. The sample holds over a million distinct CDR3 sequences, roughly 35% seen once. Turning to this clonotype: Its matching antigen is unknown. A much larger clonotype is one base distant, so this may be a read error.

The sample taken for sequencing was peripheral blood or thyroid tissue (not recorded which). This sequence originates from an adult man with Graves' hyperthyroidism.

CDR3 in amino acids: CATTGLQGTQYF. CDR3 in DNA: TGTGCCACTACAGGGCTCCAAGGGACCCAGTACTTC. The gene calls are TRBV15 and TRBJ2-5, with a weak D call TRBD1 (6 bases). Germline CDR1 is LNHNV and CDR2 is YYDKDF (reference sequence). The CDR3 spans 12 residues.